This TCR beta chain was found in a study of cytomegalovirus exposure and HLA in healthy donors (dated by TCRdb to about 2017). With respect to the entire study: An earlier analysis of around 600 of the donors reported 250 to 350 Gb of sequence data and more than 90 million unique TCR beta sequences from about 200 million T cells. Around 320 gigabases of sequencing data and tens of millions of unique TCR sequences were included in an early release covering 500 to 750 HLA-typed donors. Of the 300 to 500 genotyped donors, less than 85% were placed in the genetic ancestry cluster associated with self-reported Caucasian donors. The aim of the study was to test whether cataloging public T cell receptors could identify signatures of past pathogen exposure. The T cell repertoires of 700 or so subjects were profiled by immunosequencing and related to cytomegalovirus serostatus. Along with the roughly 610-subject first cohort, a separate validation cohort of 120 different subjects was used. To predict cytomegalovirus infection status, the study brought together high-throughput TCR immunosequencing, statistical association of individual TCRs with disease status, and machine learning. To study patterns of TCR occurrence, a later analysis re-analyzed previously published TCR beta repertoires from around 700 donors and added high-resolution HLA genotyping. The later analysis used no new phenotypic data to find candidate immune exposures, relying instead on TCR beta sequences and their occurrence across donors. In an earlier analysis of a few hundred of the donors, high-throughput TCR beta sequencing was used to judge whether each TCR beta V gene segment behaved as functional or pseudogenic. Donor age, sex, ethnicity and CMV serostatus were collected together with the repertoire data. A later genetic analysis took genome-wide SNP genotypes for about 55% of the 666 donors and used that subset as a discovery cohort. All discovery cohort repertoires had been generated on a single sequencing platform. HLA typing covered class I and class II loci at four-digit resolution. Typing coverage differed by locus: A, B, C, DRB1 and DQB1 were typed in roughly 620-640 donors, DQA1 in 522, DPA1 in nearly 610, and DPB1 in 400 to 480. Roughly 5 DR-DQ haplotypes were handled as single units for association and clustering, since linkage in the cohort was strong. Among about 400 genotyped donors of the cohort, an average of about 240,000 unique TCR beta nucleotide sequences was sequenced per donor, of which approximately 19% were non-productive.

What the study reported, not specific to this receptor: The authors suggested that the approach could potentially be generalized to other disease states and immunological phenotypes. Because counts were too low, roughly 16 rarely observed V segments, including chromosome 9 orphons, were left out of the earlier analysis of a few hundred of the donors. Sequencing depth was assumed to be roughly uniform across donors in the presence/absence analyses, though that assumption may not hold. In vitro tests confirmed that a few of the cytomegalovirus-associated TCR beta chains recognize cytomegalovirus antigens. The 87-base-pair reads could not distinguish some IMGT-functional V segments, including TRBV6-2 and TRBV6-3, so those segments were excluded. Compared with the approximately 670-donor mean, donors in an Asian-associated ancestry cluster had fewer N-insertions in productive TCRs, according to a later genetic analysis. Several of the top co-occurrence clusters appeared to be linked to parvovirus B19, influenza, CMV and Epstein-Barr virus, according to a later analysis. Compared with equally common non-associated chains, HLA-associated TCR beta chains in a later analysis were more clonally expanded and had lower generation probabilities. HLA typing was unavailable for some donors at each locus, so association tests used only the typed subset. Assigning TCR associations to individual alleles was difficult when HLA alleles, especially DR and DQ, strongly co-occurred. A later analysis associated 16,951 TCR beta sequences with specific HLA alleles at a false discovery rate of 0.05. While some public TCRs were present in many individuals, most TCR sequences turned up only very rarely across donors. The study listed 164 TCR beta chains as associated with cytomegalovirus. An association between a missense DCLRE1C variant and V-gene and J-gene trimming of TCR beta chains was found in a later genetic analysis and replicated in an independent cohort. Linkage disequilibrium might explain the correlated functional status among segregating V segments, but an unknown experimental factor could not be excluded. A further reported finding was that TCR beta sequences accurately predicted the HLA-A and HLA-B alleles for most subjects in the first cohort. A cluster of highly shared sequence variants was judged likely to be a technical artifact of the sequencing pipeline. The cohort was sequenced for TCR beta chains only, and without alpha or paired-chain data the features that could be detected were limited. In an earlier analysis of under 600 of the donors, most TCR beta V segments were observed in productive rearrangements about 90% or about 30% of the time, broadly matching IMGT annotations. A later analysis found that most CMV-associated TCR beta chains appeared HLA-restricted, with HLA associations seemingly driven largely by CMV exposure. CMV serostatus was the only immune exposure information available for the cohort. In a later analysis, TCR association rates were found to vary across HLA loci, with the most associated TCRs seen for DRB1 alleles and the fewest for HLA-C alleles. Cytomegalovirus status was reported to be diagnosed by the classifier with high specificity and sensitivity in both the original and validation cohorts.

In total, more than 500 healthy bone marrow donors made up the cohort. Cohort members were all nominally healthy when sampled, although unrecorded immune exposures were likely present. The donor was CMV seropositive and was included in the group of approximately 300 seropositive cohort members. A peripheral blood sample was provided by each donor, and peripheral blood mononuclear cells were used for TCR beta sequencing. The Qiagen DNeasy Blood Extraction Kit was used to extract genomic DNA from the blood cell samples. Reading from cysteine to phenylalanine, the CDR3 counts 15 amino acids. The entry retains the CDR3 DNA only, 45 bases that are in frame from base 1. CDR1 and CDR2, per the germline V gene, are SGHDT and YYEEEE. Trimming costs V 3 bases and J 4 bases, and their ends lie 14 bases apart. Comments on this clone: The antigen it binds to is not known. No much larger clone exists at a distance of one base, and base qualities are not known.

The library was obtained by the immunoSEQ multiplex PCR assay. For the multiplex PCR, a mixture combining 60 forward primers for TCR Vbeta segments and 13 reverse primers for TCR Jbeta segments was used. The CDR3 region of rearranged TCR beta genes was amplified from genomic DNA by a multiplex PCR assay. The amplified TCR beta libraries were sequenced on the Illumina HiSeq System as 87-base-pair reads. The published analysis was carried out like this. Across the 600 to 700 repertoires, a later analysis counted some 80 million unique TCR beta chains, some 11 million of which were shared by at least two donors. Raw reads were error-corrected and collapsed into unique sequences by a nearest-neighbor algorithm in which closely related sequences were merged to remove PCR and sequencing errors. V, D and J gene segments were assigned by aligning CDR3 sequences to IMGT reference sequences. For a sequence to be retained, a match of at least six nucleotides was required to both a V gene segment and a J gene segment. Rearrangements were called productive when the CDR3 lacked stop codons and stayed in frame with V and J; all others were non-productive. Following IMGT convention, CDR3 was defined as the stretch from the second conserved V-encoded cysteine to the conserved J-encoded phenylalanine. Sequences without an unambiguous match to a single V gene segment were excluded from the earlier analysis of almost 600 of the donors. An earlier analysis of around 600 of the donors classified V segments as functional when productive rearrangements were above 56.7% and as segregating when the standard deviation between donors was above 5%. A statistical classification framework was built to diagnose cytomegalovirus status from the catalog of TCR beta chain sequences. In a later analysis, V and J genes were assigned by comparing TCR nucleotide sequences against IMGT/GENE-DB human TR gene sequences. A later analysis assigned CDR3 sequences and most-parsimonious VDJ recombination scenarios with the TCRdist pipeline. In a later analysis, each TCR beta chain was defined by its CDR3 amino acid sequence together with its V-gene family, and reads without a unique V-gene family were excluded. A later analysis removed 450 to 600 highly shared, low-generation-probability nucleotide sequences to deal with suspected cross-contamination and a sequencing artifact. In a later analysis, a clonal expansion index for each public chain was calculated from normalized within-repertoire ranks of inferred template counts. Generation probabilities in a later analysis came from a VDJ recombination model fitted to out-of-frame rearrangements, and those results were checked against IGoR. In a later analysis, TCR-TCR, TCR-HLA and TCR-CMV co-occurrence was scored with hypergeometric tests, and a repertoire-size bias correction was applied to TCR pairs. To estimate false discovery rates, a later analysis permuted the HLA or CMV assignments 20 times. In a later analysis, co-occurring TCRs were grouped using DBSCAN, with TCRdist sequence similarity added in when clustering inside HLA-allele-positive subsets. Co-occurrence clustering excluded repertoires with fewer than 30,000 or more than 120,000 public chains, plus five with anomalous nucleotide sharing. TCRdb re-hosts the immuneACCESS table, in-frame sequences only. Its copies lack some clones; in the studies checked, an unresolved V gene accounts for under half of them, and the cause for the rest is not known. V, J and clone size were drawn from that table, and D and trimming were deduced from the DNA. The sample table shows 150,000 to 200,000 clones, and roughly 65% are seen once. Around 4.6% of the sample lies in the top ten.

The sequence came from a young man in good health and CMV-seropositive. Sample: PBMCs. The chain was built from TRBV5-6 and TRBJ2-1, and TRBD2 may be the D gene, going by 6 matching bases. The DNA reads as follows: TGTGCCAGCAGCTGGGGCGGGGACGTATACAATGAGCAGTTCTTC. Translated, this gives CASSWGGDVYNEQFF.